The T cell receptor (beta chain) described here comes from a study of blood T cells in healthy people across ages. Notes on the study in general: Researchers deemed the diversity estimates from one million T cells underestimates. A roughly linear age-dependent decrease characterized TCR beta diversity per million T cells.

Combining a sample-barcoded 5' primer with a J-beta primer mix, a second PCR ran for roughly 6 to 11 cycles. Individual samples furnished no less than 3 million CDR3-containing paired-end reads apiece. TCRdb re-called the 5' RACE reads with MiXCR, one entry per CDR3 protein. The data show hundreds of thousands of distinct CDR3 sequences, with more than 35% seen just once and 15% to 20% held by the top ten. Trimming took 5 bases from V and 1 from J; bases not matched to a gene: 9. Germline CDR1 and CDR2: DFQATT and SNEGSKA (reference sequence). CDR3 size: 15 residues. In the case of this clonotype: What it recognizes is unknown.

This clonotype was obtained from a man at least 80 years old in good health. Sequenced: blood. This chain links TRBV20-1 with TRBJ2-3, with 7 bases aligning to TRBD2. CDR3 DNA sequence: TGCAGTGCTCGGGGAGGGAAGTTCGGCACAGATACGCAGTATTTT. Its protein is CSARGGKFGTDTQYF.